Below are 29 T cell receptor beta chains sequenced from a single sample in a study of cytomegalovirus exposure and HLA in healthy donors (dated by TCRdb to about 2017). Library preparation was by the immunoSEQ multiplex PCR assay. A mixture of 60 forward primers for TCR Vbeta segments and 13 reverse primers for TCR Jbeta segments was used in the multiplex PCR. TCRdb took this table from immuneACCESS and kept in-frame rearrangements with V and J called. Such tables lack part of the clones; where checked against another copy, unresolved V genes explain under half of the gap, and the rest is unexplained. For this sample the table gives tens of thousands of clones, of which less than 80% were detected only once. The ten largest clonotypes hold about 15% of the sample. The sequencing input was PBMCs. The receptors were sampled from a woman between 40 and 55 years old in good health and CMV-seropositive.

This clone was recorded a few times. This chain links TRBV5-1 with TRBJ2-5; no clear D gene. CDR3 size: 13 residues. Trimming took off 7 bases at V and 3 bases at J, with 13 bases between the two ends. Germline V gene sequence: CDR1 SGHRS, CDR2 YFSETQ. As DNA, the CDR3 is TGCGCCAGCCGCCCCGTATCTAAAGAGACCCAGTACTTC. Encoded protein: CASRPVSKETQYF.

This clone was seen only a few times. The gene calls are TRBV5-4 and TRBJ1-1; D is unresolved. The CDR3 has 13 amino acids. Germline V lookup: CDR1 SGHNT, CDR2 YYREEE (reference sequence). Deletions cut 0 bases from V and 11 bases from J, with 14 bases between. Here the CDR3 DNA reads TGTGCCAGCAGCTTGGAACACCCCGGGATCGCTTTCTTT. Its translation is CASSLEHPGIAFF.

This clone occurred a few times. The J gene is TRBJ2-6, the V gene TRBV5-5; 9 nucleotides match TRBD1. CDR3 length equals 19 residues. The germline CDR1 and CDR2 sequences are SGHKS and YYEKEE (reference sequence). Trimming took 2 bases from V and 3 from J; bases not matched to a gene: 12. The CDR3 reads CASSFVGTGLSHGANVLTF. The CDR3 DNA follows: TGTGCCAGCAGCTTCGTCGGGACAGGGTTGAGTCATGGGGCCAACGTCCTGACTTTC.

The chain recombines TRBV20-1 with TRBJ2-5; no reliable D call. The V end lost 5 bases, the J end lost 3 bases, and 7 bases lay between the germline ends. The CDR3 runs to 11 residues. The germline CDR1 and CDR2 sequences are DFQATT and SNEGSKA (reference sequence). The CDR3 nucleotides are TGCAGTGCTGCGGTGGAAGAGACCCAGTACTTC. It translates to CSAAVEETQYF.

The chain employs TRBV13 and TRBJ2-5, with TRBD2 matching over 8 bases. Matching the DNA end better, TRBJ2-7 makes the J call doubtful. Germline assignment: CDR1 PRHDT and CDR2 FYEKMQ (reference sequence). The CDR3 spans 13 residues. The CDR3, as DNA: TGTGCCAGCGGAGATAGCGGGGCCTACGAGCAGTACTTC. It is translated as CASGDSGAYEQYF.

The V call is TRBV30, the J call TRBJ1-2, with 10 bases that match TRBD1. The CDR3 is 16 amino acids. V was pared by 4 bases and J by 8 bases, with 16 bases of the junction left unmatched. Germline loops: CDR1 GTSNPN, CDR2 SVGIG (reference sequence). The CDR3 loop is CAWTLATDRGRLGYTF. The CDR3 coding sequence is TGTGCCTGGACCCTTGCCACCGACAGGGGGCGCTTGGGCTACACCTTC.

This clone came up a few times. V is TRBV10-3 and J is TRBJ2-6, with D uncertain. V gave up 5 bases and J gave up 2 bases, with 7 bases separating them. The CDR3 loop spans 14 amino acids. Germline lookup yields CDR1 ENHRY and CDR2 SYGVKD. The CDR3 bases are TGTGCCATCAGTAAGCTCCCTGGGGCCAACGTCCTGACTTTC. Amino acid sequence: CAISKLPGANVLTF.

The V gene is TRBV6-1, the J gene TRBJ2-7; 7 bases agree with TRBD1. V shed 8 bases, J shed 1 base, and the junction held 8 bases outside the gene matches. The CDR3 extends over 14 amino acids. The germline V gene encodes CDR1 MNHNS and CDR2 SASEGT. Written as DNA, the CDR3 is TGTGCCAGCTTCCCGGGACAGCTATCCTACGAGCAGTACTTC. This codes for CASFPGQLSYEQYF.

Only a few counts were recorded for this clone. The genes are TRBV28 and TRBJ1-5; D may be TRBD1 (6 bases). Germline lookup yields CDR1 MDHEN and CDR2 SYDVKM. V was cut by 5 bases and J by 0 bases, with 11 bases left in between. The CDR3 loop spans 15 amino acids. The CDR3 spells CASSPTDSSNQPQHF. In DNA form, the CDR3 reads TGTGCCAGCAGTCCGACGGACAGTAGCAATCAGCCCCAGCATTTT. The variable domain in full, with the rest retrieved from reference TRBV28 and TRBJ1-5, is DVKVTQSSRYLVKRTGEKVFLECVQDMDHENMFWYRQDPGLGLRLIYFSYDVKMKEKGDIPEGYSVSREKKERFSLILESASTNQTSMYLCASSPTDSSNQPQHFGDGTRLSIL.

V usage is TRBV28 and J usage is TRBJ2-7; D unclear. The CDR3 totals 12 residues. Germline CDR1 and CDR2: MDHEN and SYDVKM. Trimming left V 6 bases short and J 3 bases short, with 9 bases between. The CDR3 is CASSRSGYEQYF. CDR3 coding DNA: TGTGCCAGCAGCCGTAGTGGCTACGAGCAGTACTTC.

The chain is built from TRBV19 and TRBJ2-1; TRBD1 agrees at 9 bases. V dropped 4 bases and J dropped 6; count of bases not matched to a gene: 7. Germline V gene data show CDR1 as LNHDA and CDR2 as SQIVND (reference sequence). The CDR3 totals 15 residues. CDR3 amino acids: CASSTGTGIINEQFF. The CDR3 region has the DNA TGTGCCAGTAGTACCGGGACAGGGATTATCAATGAGCAGTTCTTC. Using reference TRBV19 and TRBJ2-1 for the parts outside the CDR3, the full variable domain is DGGITQSPKYLFRKEGQNVTLSCEQNLNHDAMYWYRQDPGQGLRLIYYSQIVNDFQKGDIAEGYSVSREKKESFPLTVTSAQKNPTAFYLCASSTGTGIINEQFFGPGTRLTVL.

The chain carries TRBV7-6 and TRBJ2-7; a weak D match, TRBD2 (5 bases). This CDR3 contains 17 residues. Germline V gene sequence: CDR1 SGHVS, CDR2 FNYEAQ. V was shortened by 4 bases and J by 0 bases, with 19 bases between the two germline ends. As DNA, the CDR3 is TGTGCCAGCAGCTACAGCCCCTGGGTAGGGAGCTCCTACGAGCAGTACTTC. This codes for CASSYSPWVGSSYEQYF.

This chain connects TRBV15 to TRBJ2-1; 13 bases map to TRBD2. The V gene end was trimmed by 7 bases and the J gene end by 5 bases; junction bases not matched to a gene: 5. Germline lookup yields CDR1 LNHNV and CDR2 YYDKDF (reference sequence). The CDR3 runs to 15 residues. CDR3 sequence reads: CATTGLAGENNEQFF. CDR3 bases: TGTGCCACCACCGGACTAGCGGGAGAGAACAATGAGCAGTTCTTC.

This chain links TRBV7-2 with TRBJ2-7; 7 positions match TRBD1. V dropped 5 bases and J dropped 2; count of bases not matched to a gene: 9. Germline CDR1 and CDR2: SGHTA and FQGNSA. This CDR3 has 15 residues. The DNA for the CDR3 is TGTGCCAGCAGCCTACAGGGGATGGGCCCCTACGAGCAGTACTTC. This codes for CASSLQGMGPYEQYF.

The sample holds a few counts of this clone. The chain is built from TRBV4-1 and TRBJ2-1; 10 positions match TRBD2. CDR1 and CDR2 (germline): MGHRA, YSYEKL. With 6 bases clipped from V and 5 bases from J, the junction kept 7 bases outside the gene matches. The CDR3 contains 15 residues. CDR3 coding DNA: TGCGCCAGCAGATATGGGGGACTAGCGAACAATGAGCAGTTCTTC. This translates into CASRYGGLANNEQFF.

The V and J genes are TRBV28 and TRBJ1-5; no clear D. The CDR3 consists of 17 residues. Germline V lookup: CDR1 MDHEN, CDR2 SYDVKM. V was pared by 3 bases and J by 3 bases, with 18 bases between. The CDR3 sequence: CASSFSRAGHNNQPQHF. Here the CDR3 DNA reads TGTGCCAGCAGTTTTAGTCGGGCGGGCCATAACAATCAGCCCCAGCATTTT.

V gene TRBV7-3 combines with J gene TRBJ2-3; TRBD2 matches 11 bases. The V gene end was trimmed by 5 bases and the J gene end by 5 bases; junction bases not matched to a gene: 9. This CDR3 spans 16 amino acids. Germline CDR1 SGHTA, CDR2 FQGTGA. The CDR3 nucleotides are TGTGCCAGCAGCCCCATAGCGGGAGGGCCGGGAGATACGCAGTATTTT. Translating it yields CASSPIAGGPGDTQYF. Full variable domain (outside the CDR3, taken from reference TRBV7-3 and TRBJ2-3): GAGVSQTPSNKVTEKGKYVELRCDPISGHTALYWYRQSLGQGPEFLIYFQGTGAADDSGLPNDRFFAVRPEGSVSTLKIQRTERGDSAVYLCASSPIAGGPGDTQYFGPGTRLTVL.

DNA for the CDR3: TGTGCCAGCAGTGAAGAGGGGGTAGGAGCCGAGCAGTACTTC. Protein product: CASSEEGVGAEQYF. The V and J genes are TRBV2 and TRBJ2-5; D possibly corresponds to TRBD1 (6 bases). The J call is doubtful: the DNA matches TRBJ2-7 better. The CDR3 is 14 residues long. The V gene's germline CDR1 is SNHLY and CDR2 FYNNEI.

A remark on this clone: Different DNA sequences within this sample yield the same CDR3. The gene calls are TRBV19 and TRBJ2-5; D not certain. Trimming stripped 3 bases from V and 1 base from J, with 6 bases between. CDR3 length equals 13 residues. Germline V CDR1 and CDR2: LNHDA, SQIVND (reference sequence). For the CDR3, the DNA is TGTGCCAGTAGTATTGGCGGCCAAGAGACCCAGTACTTC. This translates into CASSIGGQETQYF.

The V and J genes are TRBV9 and TRBJ1-4; 9 nucleotides align to TRBD1. This CDR3 region has 15 residues. Germline CDR1 is SGDLS and CDR2 is YYNGEE. V gave up 3 bases and J gave up 7 bases; unmatched junction bases: 7. DNA for the CDR3: TGTGCCAGCAGCGCAACCGGGACAGGGTCTGAAAAACTGTTTTTT. Its translation is CASSATGTGSEKLFF.

This sequence joins TRBV27 and TRBJ1-2; D might be TRBD1 (5 bases). The CDR3 is made up of 14 amino acids. Trimming removed 0 bases at V and 7 bases at J, with 12 bases between. Germline values: CDR1 MNHEY, CDR2 SMNVEV (reference sequence). The chain's CDR3 is CASSLSVRVGGYTF. CDR3 nucleotide sequence: TGTGCCAGCAGTTTATCTGTCAGGGTCGGTGGCTACACCTTC.

V and J are TRBV6-1 and TRBJ1-2; maybe TRBD1 (6 bases). V was cut by 7 bases and J by 8 bases, with 14 bases left in between. This CDR3 has 12 residues. The germline V gene encodes CDR1 MNHNS and CDR2 SASEGT. In nucleotides, the CDR3 is TGTGCCAGCAATTGGCTAGGGGGAGGCTACACCTTC. It codes for CASNWLGGGYTF.

The V and J genes are TRBV6-1 and TRBJ2-3; TRBD1 matches 7 bases. Trimming took 1 base from V and 2 from J; bases not matched to a gene: 6. There are 16 residues in the CDR3. Germline V lookup: CDR1 MNHNS, CDR2 SASEGT. CDR3 nucleotides: TGTGCCAGCAGTGAAGTGTACAGGGGCAACACAGATACGCAGTATTTT. This sequence encodes CASSEVYRGNTDTQYF.

This clone was seen more than once but under ten times. The J gene is TRBJ2-5, the V gene TRBV2; D is unclear. The CDR3 contains 11 residues. With 6 bases removed from V and 5 bases from J, the gap between germline ends came to 7 bases. CDR1 and CDR2 (germline): SNHLY, FYNNEI. The CDR3 DNA is TGTGCCAGCAGACTATTCGAGACCCAGTACTTC. Translated: CASRLFETQYF.

Here the CDR3 DNA reads TGTGCCAGCAGCGCGGAGACAGACCAAGAGACCCAGTACTTC. It codes for CASSAETDQETQYF. V gene TRBV11-2 combines with J gene TRBJ2-5, with D perhaps matching TRBD1 (5 bases). Trimming stripped 5 bases from V and 0 bases from J, with 10 bases between. Germline CDR1 is SGHAT and CDR2 is FQNNGV. The CDR3 is 14 residues long. Supplemented by reference TRBV11-2 and TRBJ2-5, the full variable domain reads EAGVAQSPRYKIIEKRQSVAFWCNPISGHATLYWYQQILGQGPKLLIQFQNNGVVDDSQLPKDRFSAERLKGVDSTLKIQPAKLEDSAVYLCASSAETDQETQYFGPGTRLLVL.

The chain is built from TRBV28 and TRBJ2-7, with unresolved D. Germline V lookup: CDR1 MDHEN, CDR2 SYDVKM. CDR3 length: 11 residues. Between the trimmed V and J ends, which lost 8 bases and 2 bases, there was a span of 7 bases. The chain's CDR3 is CASGLAYEQYF. CDR3 in DNA: TGTGCCAGCGGCCTCGCCTACGAGCAGTACTTC.

V gene TRBV6-5 combines with J gene TRBJ2-7; 10 bases are a match to TRBD1. V lost 5 bases to trimming and J lost 2 bases; unmatched junction nucleotides: 6. Germline CDR1 reads MNHEY; CDR2 reads SVGAGI. The CDR3 extends over 15 amino acids. The CDR3 is CASSTRDRGTYEQYF. CDR3 nucleotide sequence: TGTGCCAGCAGTACCCGGGACAGGGGTACCTACGAGCAGTACTTC.

The gene calls are TRBV4-1 and TRBJ1-3; D perhaps matches TRBD1 (5 bases). With 1 base removed from V and 0 bases from J, the gap between germline ends came to 13 bases. CDR3 length equals 17 residues. The germline V gene has CDR1 MGHRA and CDR2 YSYEKL. CDR3 DNA sequence: TGCGCCAGCAGCCAAGCGATACAGGTTTACTCTGGAAACACCATATATTTT. It encodes CASSQAIQVYSGNTIYF.

This sequence joins TRBV5-4 and TRBJ2-5; 7 nucleotides align to TRBD2. After removal of 3 bases from V and 1 base from J, the junction contained 6 bases not matched to a gene. Germline V gives CDR1 SGHNT, CDR2 YYREEE (reference sequence). The CDR3 sequence is 15 residues long. Here the CDR3 reads CASSSSGSPQETQYF. The CDR3 region has the DNA TGTGCCAGCAGCTCTAGCGGAAGTCCCCAAGAGACCCAGTACTTC.